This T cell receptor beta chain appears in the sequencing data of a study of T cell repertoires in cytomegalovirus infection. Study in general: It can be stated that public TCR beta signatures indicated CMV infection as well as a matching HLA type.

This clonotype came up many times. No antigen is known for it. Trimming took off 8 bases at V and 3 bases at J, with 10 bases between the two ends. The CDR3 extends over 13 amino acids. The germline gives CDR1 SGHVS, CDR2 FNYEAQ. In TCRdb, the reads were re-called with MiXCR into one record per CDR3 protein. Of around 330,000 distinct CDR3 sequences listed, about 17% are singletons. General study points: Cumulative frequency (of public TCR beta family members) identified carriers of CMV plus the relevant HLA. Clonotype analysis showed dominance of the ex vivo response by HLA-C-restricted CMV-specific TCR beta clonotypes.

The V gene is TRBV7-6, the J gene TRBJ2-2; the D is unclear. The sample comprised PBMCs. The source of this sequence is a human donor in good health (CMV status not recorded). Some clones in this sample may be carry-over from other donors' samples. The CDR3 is CASSSGYTGELFF. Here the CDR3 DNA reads TGTGCCAGCTCTTCCGGGTACACCGGGGAGCTGTTTTTT.